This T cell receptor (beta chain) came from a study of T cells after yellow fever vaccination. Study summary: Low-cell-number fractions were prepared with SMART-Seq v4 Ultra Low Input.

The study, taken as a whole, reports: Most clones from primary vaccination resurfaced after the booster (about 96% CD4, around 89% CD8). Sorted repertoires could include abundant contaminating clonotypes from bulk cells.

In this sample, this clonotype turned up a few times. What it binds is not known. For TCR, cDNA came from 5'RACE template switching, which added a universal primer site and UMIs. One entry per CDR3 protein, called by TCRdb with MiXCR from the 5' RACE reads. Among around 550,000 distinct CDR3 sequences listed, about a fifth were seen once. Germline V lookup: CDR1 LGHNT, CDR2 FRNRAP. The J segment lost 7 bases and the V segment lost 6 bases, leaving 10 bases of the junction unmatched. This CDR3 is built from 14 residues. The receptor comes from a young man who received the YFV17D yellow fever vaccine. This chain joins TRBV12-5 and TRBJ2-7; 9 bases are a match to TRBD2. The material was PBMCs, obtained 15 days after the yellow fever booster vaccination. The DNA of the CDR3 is TGTGCTAGTGGCGGCGGGGTGACTAGCGGTGAGCAGTACTTC. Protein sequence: CASGGGVTSGEQYF.